These 32 T cell receptor beta chains were all obtained from the same sample, sequenced in a study of CD8 T cells in ankylosing spondylitis (dated by TCRdb to 2016 to 2017). Points the paper makes about the study in general: Blood from ankylosing spondylitis patients appeared to be characterized by a TCR beta motif made up of several highly homologous amino acid variants.

Library creation used 5' RACE. Reads for this sample came from an Illumina HiSeq 2500. The public reads were reprocessed in TCRdb via fastp at Q25 and MiXCR, keeping in-frame beta chains. Rows with a matching CDR3 protein are joined into one entry that keeps the most common DNA and genes. The sample records over 600,000 distinct CDR3 sequences, roughly 20% of which are singletons. The top ten constitute 15% to 20% of the sample. These receptors' antigens are unknown. The source material was blood, either unsorted or a sorted T cell fraction (not recorded which). The receptors stem from a male donor with ankylosing spondylitis.

This sequence joins TRBV5-6 and TRBJ2-1, with 10 bases fitting TRBD2. The CDR3 spans 14 residues. J was trimmed by 12 bases and V by 2 bases; bases with no gene match: 8. Per the germline V gene, CDR1 is SGHDT and CDR2 is YYEEEE. CDR3 nucleotide sequence: TGTGCCAGCAGCTTCCGCCTAGCGGGGGCCGCGCAGTTCTTC. Translated, it gives CASSFRLAGAAQFF.

The chain employs TRBV30 and TRBJ1-1; D ambiguous. This CDR3 is 13 amino acids long. The V end lost 5 bases, the J end lost 0 bases, and 10 bases lay between the germline ends. Germline-derived CDR1 and CDR2 are GTSNPN and SVGIG (reference sequence). The CDR3 DNA reads TGTGCCTGGGACCGCACCATGAACACTGAAGCTTTCTTT. It yields the protein CAWDRTMNTEAFF.

The chain employs TRBV12-3 or TRBV12-4 and TRBJ1-2, with 8 bases fitting TRBD1. Trimming took 5 bases from V and 4 from J; bases not matched to a gene: 12. The CDR3 covers 16 residues. CDR3 coding DNA: TGTGCCAGCAGTCCCCCCCAAAGACAGGGGCTCTATGGCTACACCTTC. Amino acids: CASSPPQRQGLYGYTF.

The V and J genes are TRBV30 and TRBJ2-5, with D tentatively TRBD1 (5 bases). The CDR3 has 15 residues. Germline V CDR1 and CDR2: GTSNPN, SVGIG (reference sequence). Trimming took 2 bases from V and 4 from J, leaving 17 bases between them. The CDR3 bases are TGTGCCTGGAGTTCCGATCGGACAAGGAGAGAGACCCAGTACTTC. Translation: CAWSSDRTRRETQYF.

The DNA for the CDR3 is TGTGCCAGCAGCTTCCGGGACGTGGGGAATGAGCAGTTCTTC. Translating it yields CASSFRDVGNEQFF. The rearrangement links TRBV7-9 to TRBJ2-1; D tentatively fits TRBD1 or TRBD2 (5 bases each). V gave up 3 bases and J gave up 7 bases, with 13 bases separating them. Germline loops: CDR1 SEHNR, CDR2 FQNEAQ (reference sequence). The length of the CDR3 is 14 residues.

V usage is TRBV5-6 and J usage is TRBJ2-7; 7 nucleotides agree with TRBD1. Losses at the gene ends were 6 bases for V and 2 bases for J; bases not matched to a gene: 8. Germline lookup yields CDR1 SGHDT and CDR2 YYEEEE. The CDR3 sequence is 14 residues long. The CDR3 is CASNRQGGPYEQYF. As DNA, the CDR3 is TGTGCCAGCAACAGACAGGGTGGGCCCTACGAGCAGTACTTC.

This clonotype was observed a few times. V is TRBV5-1 and J is TRBJ2-1; 7 positions agree with TRBD2. With V trimmed by 4 bases and J by 8 bases, 15 bases remained unmatched. CDR3 length: 16 amino acids. Germline CDR1 SGHRS, CDR2 YFSETQ. CDR3 sequence reads: CASSPTRAGLVDEQFF. The CDR3 DNA follows: TGCGCCAGCAGCCCCACTAGAGCGGGATTGGTCGATGAGCAGTTCTTC.

With regard to this clonotype: At one end, the junction sequence differs from germline, possibly due to a read error. V and J are TRBV12-3 or TRBV12-4 and TRBJ2-1, with 9 bases fitting TRBD2. The CDR3 is 14 amino acids. The CDR3 DNA is TGTGCCAGCAGTTTGCGCGGGGGGGCCGATGAGCAGTCCTTC. It yields the protein CASSLRGGADEQSF.

The V and J genes are TRBV5-5 and TRBJ2-3, with D uncertain. Trimming removed 4 bases from V and 0 bases from J, with 9 bases in between. Per germline, CDR1 SGHKS and CDR2 YYEKEE (reference sequence). This CDR3 has 14 amino acids. CDR3 coding DNA: TGTGCCAGCAGCACGACCCCTAGCACAGATACGCAGTATTTT. It codes for CASSTTPSTDTQYF.

This clonotype was seen at least ten times. The rearrangement links TRBV16 to TRBJ1-5; D gene uncertain. Germline loops: CDR1 KGHSY, CDR2 FQNENV. V lost 0 bases and J lost 8, with 11 bases in between. The CDR3 is made up of 14 amino acids. In nucleotides, the CDR3 is TGTGCCAGCAGCCAATCGGCGGGTATTGAGCCCCAGCATTTT. Its translation is CASSQSAGIEPQHF.

The chain couples TRBV5-5 to TRBJ1-1; D is unresolved. The V end lost 4 bases, the J end lost 3 bases, and 16 bases lay between the germline ends. CDR3 length equals 15 residues. Germline lookup yields CDR1 SGHKS and CDR2 YYEKEE (reference sequence). CDR3 in amino acids: CASSVEPWEDTEAFF. As DNA, the CDR3 is TGTGCCAGCAGCGTGGAACCGTGGGAGGACACTGAAGCTTTCTTT.

This clonotype showed up many times. The rearrangement joins TRBV4-1 to TRBJ1-1, with D possibly matching TRBD1 (6 bases). The V gene's germline CDR1 is MGHRA and CDR2 YSYEKL. V lost 6 bases and J 4 bases, leaving 12 bases between the germline ends. CDR3 size: 13 residues. This chain's CDR3 is CASRSRGGTEAFF. CDR3 nucleotides: TGCGCCAGCAGAAGCAGGGGTGGCACTGAAGCTTTCTTT.

The chain has TRBV7-9 and TRBJ1-1, with D possibly being TRBD1 (5 bases). The germline V and J ends were trimmed by 4 bases and 1 base, with 13 bases remaining between them. Germline CDR1 reads SEHNR; CDR2 reads FQNEAQ (reference sequence). This CDR3 is 15 amino acids long. This CDR3 reads CASSSPGRENTEAFF. DNA of the CDR3: TGTGCCAGCAGCTCACCGGGACGAGAGAACACTGAAGCTTTCTTT.

This clonotype was found many times. This chain uses TRBV28 with TRBJ2-3; TRBD2 is a possible D gene (7 bases). V lost 2 bases and J 0 bases, leaving 18 bases between the germline ends. Germline V gene lookup returns CDR1 MDHEN and CDR2 SYDVKM. CDR3 length equals 18 residues. The CDR3 region has the DNA TGTGCCAGCAGTTTAGGGCGGGGGCCTACCACTAGCACAGATACGCAGTATTTT. It is translated as CASSLGRGPTTSTDTQYF.

The rearrangement joins TRBV6-5 to TRBJ2-1; 7 nucleotides align to TRBD2. Germline V gives CDR1 MNHEY, CDR2 SVGAGI. The J segment lost 7 bases and the V segment lost 1 base, leaving 10 bases of the junction unmatched. The CDR3 spans 16 residues. For the CDR3, the DNA is TGTGCCAGCAGTTACTTGGGGGGGGAGGTGAGAAATGAGCAGTTCTTC. This gives the protein CASSYLGGEVRNEQFF.

The V gene is TRBV12-3 or TRBV12-4, the J gene TRBJ2-3; D is unclear. The CDR3 has 13 residues. With 0 bases removed from V and 6 bases from J, the gap between germline ends came to 7 bases. CDR3 amino acids: CASSLALVDTQYF. The CDR3 DNA is TGTGCCAGCAGTTTAGCGCTGGTGGATACGCAGTATTTT.

The V and J genes are TRBV12-3 or TRBV12-4 and TRBJ1-5; TRBD1 matches 7 bases. This CDR3 spans 13 amino acids. The trim removed 4 bases at V and 7 bases at J, leaving 4 bases unmatched. The CDR3 spells CASSYRGGQPQHF. For the CDR3, the DNA is TGTGCCAGCAGTTACAGGGGCGGGCAGCCCCAGCATTTT.

This clonotype has a handful of counts. The J gene is TRBJ2-1, the V gene TRBV20-1; TRBD1 agrees at 7 bases. Trimming at V came to 6 bases and at J to 4 bases, leaving 9 bases not matched to a gene. CDR1 is DFQATT and CDR2 is SNEGSKA in the germline V gene (reference sequence). This CDR3 is built from 14 residues. The CDR3 DNA reads TGCAGTGCCACCAAACTGACAGGGTACAATGAGCAGTTCTTC. It translates to CSATKLTGYNEQFF.

This clonotype was found many times. This chain connects TRBV29-1 to TRBJ2-1; D gene uncertain. Germline V lookup: CDR1 SQVTM, CDR2 ANQGSEA. The CDR3 consists of 11 residues. Trimming cost V 4 bases and J 7 bases, with 8 bases left between them. The CDR3 sequence is CSVGEINEQFF. The DNA for the CDR3 is TGCAGCGTTGGTGAGATTAATGAGCAGTTCTTC.

V and J are TRBV20-1 and TRBJ2-7; D unresolved. This CDR3 comprises 12 residues. Germline-derived CDR1 and CDR2 are DFQATT and SNEGSKA (reference sequence). V was cut by 3 bases and J by 2 bases, with 8 bases left in between. CDR3 nucleotides: TGCAGTGCTAGCACCAGTGCCTACGAGCAGTACTTC. It is translated as CSASTSAYEQYF.

The chain couples TRBV12-3 or TRBV12-4 to TRBJ2-7; no definite D call. The CDR3 length is 14 residues. V gave up 3 bases and J gave up 2 bases, with 11 bases separating them. CDR3 DNA: TGTGCCAGCAGTTTGACAAGTAACACCTACGAGCAGTACTTC. This sequence encodes CASSLTSNTYEQYF.

The chain links TRBV12-3 or TRBV12-4 to TRBJ1-2, with TRBD1 as a possible D gene (5 bases). Trimming removed 8 bases from V and 3 bases from J, with 16 bases in between. The CDR3 length is 14 residues. The CDR3 region is CASYTLGRDYGYTF. The CDR3 DNA reads as TGTGCCAGCTATACCCTGGGACGAGACTATGGCTACACCTTC.

V gene TRBV5-1 combines with J gene TRBJ2-2; 8 bases match TRBD2. CDR3 length equals 18 residues. The germline gives CDR1 SGHRS, CDR2 YFSETQ. V lost 4 bases, J lost 0 bases, and 11 bases stayed unmatched. The CDR3 is CASSLRGLAGANTGELFF. The CDR3 coding sequence is TGCGCCAGCAGCCTGCGAGGTCTAGCGGGCGCGAACACCGGGGAGCTGTTTTTT.

The gene calls are TRBV12-3 or TRBV12-4 and TRBJ1-1; D is unclear. Trimming stripped 7 bases from V and 6 bases from J, with 18 bases between. The CDR3 is made up of 14 amino acids. The CDR3: CASKSTTLNAEAFF. The CDR3 nucleotides read TGTGCCAGCAAATCGACCACCCTAAATGCTGAAGCTTTCTTT.

Only a few counts were recorded for this clonotype. The V gene is TRBV10-3, the J gene TRBJ1-5, with D unclear. V gave up 0 bases and J gave up 7 bases, with 16 bases separating them. The CDR3 runs to 16 residues. Germline V gene sequence: CDR1 ENHRY, CDR2 SYGVKD. The CDR3 loop is CAISESPPGMGQPQHF. For the CDR3, the DNA is TGTGCCATCAGTGAGTCCCCTCCGGGTATGGGGCAGCCCCAGCATTTT.

The chain is built from TRBV10-3 and TRBJ2-3, with D perhaps matching TRBD2 (6 bases). The CDR3 has 16 amino acids. V lost 8 bases to trimming and J lost 2 bases, with 20 bases between them. Germline V gives CDR1 ENHRY, CDR2 SYGVKD. The CDR3 sequence: CAISPAGQGYTDTQYF. In nucleotides, the CDR3 is TGTGCCATCTCCCCCGCGGGGCAGGGTTACACAGATACGCAGTATTTT.

The CDR3 DNA follows: TGTGCCAGCAGCCGTAGCACCTACAATGAGCAGTTCTTC. It encodes CASSRSTYNEQFF. The rearrangement uses TRBV3-1 and TRBJ2-1, with D uncertain. The CDR3 has 13 amino acids. Looked up from germline, CDR1 is LGHDT and CDR2 is YNNKEL (reference sequence). V lost 4 bases and J lost 2, with 6 bases in between.

In its sample, this clonotype was seen a few times. The rearrangement uses TRBV7-9 and TRBJ2-5; 7 bases fit TRBD2. V was pared by 0 bases and J by 5 bases, with 9 bases of the junction left unmatched. The V gene's germline CDR1 is SEHNR and CDR2 FQNEAQ (reference sequence). The CDR3 covers 16 residues. CDR3 amino acids: CASSLASAGVWETQYF. DNA of the CDR3: TGTGCCAGCAGCTTAGCTTCGGCGGGGGTCTGGGAGACCCAGTACTTC.

Only a few counts were recorded for this clonotype. J is TRBJ2-3 and V is TRBV6-1; D call uncertain. There are 13 residues in the CDR3. With 2 bases removed from V and 4 bases from J, the gap between germline ends came to 7 bases. Germline V gene lookup returns CDR1 MNHNS and CDR2 SASEGT. The DNA for the CDR3 is TGTGCCAGCAGTGAATTTTCGGCAGATACGCAGTATTTT. Protein product: CASSEFSADTQYF.

This clonotype has just a few counts. V is TRBV7-2 and J is TRBJ1-2; D ambiguous. Germline CDR1 reads SGHTA; CDR2 reads FQGNSA. The CDR3 contains 15 residues. Trimming removed 2 bases from V and 3 bases from J, with 13 bases in between. DNA for the CDR3: TGTGCCAGCAGCTTAAATGTGGCAGGAGACTATGGCTACACCTTC. Its translation: CASSLNVAGDYGYTF.

This clonotype has at least ten counts. At one of its ends the junction is not consistent with the germline gene, which may arise from a read error. The chain uses TRBV5-1 and TRBJ2-5, with a possible D match to TRBD2 (5 bases). The length of the CDR3 is 13 residues. Germline V gene sequence: CDR1 SGHRS, CDR2 YFSETQ. The CDR3 coding sequence is TGTGCCAGCAGCTTGGGAGTCCAAGAGACCCAGTACTTC. Residues: CASSLGVQETQYF.

V usage is TRBV6-5 and J usage is TRBJ1-2, with 7 positions matching TRBD1. Germline V lookup: CDR1 MNHEY, CDR2 SVGAGI. With V trimmed by 2 bases and J by 3 bases, 9 bases remained unmatched. This CDR3 spans 16 amino acids. CDR3 nucleotides: TGTGCCAGCAGTTACGATCGGACAGGACCCCACTATGGCTACACCTTC. Translation: CASSYDRTGPHYGYTF.